A single sample gave rise to the 28 T cell receptor beta chains below, sequenced in a study of shared clonotypes between healthy human individuals. The repertoire was sequenced with immunoSEQ multiplex PCR; TCRdb's copy has only in-frame clones and lacks some. The data hold 490,000 or so clones, with over 65% observed a single time. The sample comprised PBMCs. All receptors come from a woman between 40 and 50 years old in good health. Some clones in this sample may be carry-over from other donors' samples.

V gene TRBV7-2 combines with J gene TRBJ2-3, with D unresolved. The V gene lost 0 bases and the J gene lost 9 bases, with 7 bases spanning the gap. The germline V gene encodes CDR1 SGHTA and CDR2 FQGNSA. The CDR3 length is 12 residues. CDR3 residues: CASSLAVGTQYF. CDR3 in DNA: TGTGCCAGCAGCTTAGCTGTGGGGACGCAGTATTTT.

The rearrangement links TRBV5-6 to TRBJ2-7, with D hard to call. The germline V gene has CDR1 SGHDT and CDR2 YYEEEE. Deletions cut 0 bases from V and 2 bases from J, with 9 bases between. This CDR3 contains 14 residues. The CDR3 spells CASSLGGGTYEQYF. The DNA for the CDR3 is TGTGCCAGCAGCTTGGGTGGCGGAACCTACGAGCAGTACTTC.

This clone was recorded at least ten times. The rearrangement uses TRBV11-2 and TRBJ2-5, with 7 bases aligning to TRBD1. V lost 5 bases, J lost 0 bases, and 0 bases stayed unmatched. CDR1 and CDR2 (germline): SGHAT, FQNNGV. The CDR3 is 13 residues long. CDR3: CASSRGHQETQYF. The CDR3 DNA sequence: TGTGCCAGCAGCAGGGGGCACCAAGAGACCCAGTACTTC.

As regards this clone: This may come from a read error, since a much larger clone is one base off. DNA of the CDR3: TGTGCCAGCAGGGCCTACAATGAGCAGTTCTTC. It codes for CASRAYNEQFF. The chain uses TRBV28 and TRBJ2-1; D unclear. V lost 6 bases, J lost 2 bases, and 2 bases lay in between. CDR1 MDHEN and CDR2 SYDVKM come from the germline V gene. The CDR3 is 11 amino acids. The entire variable domain, with the rest obtained from reference TRBV28 and TRBJ2-1, is as follows: DVKVTQSSRYLVKRTGEKVFLECVQDMDHENMFWYRQDPGLGLRLIYFSYDVKMKEKGDIPEGYSVSREKKERFSLILESASTNQTSMYLCASRAYNEQFFGPGTRLTVL.

The rearrangement links TRBV7-3 to TRBJ1-5; D is ambiguous. This CDR3 is built from 14 residues. Germline V gene data show CDR1 as SGHTA and CDR2 as FQGTGA. Trimming took 2 bases from V and 3 from J, leaving 8 bases between them. The DNA of the CDR3 is TGTGCCAGCAGCTTAGGCTACCACAATCAGCCCCAGCATTTT. This encodes CASSLGYHNQPQHF.

The chain links TRBV7-3 to TRBJ2-1; 7 bases are a match to TRBD1. The CDR3 loop spans 14 amino acids. V lost 6 bases to trimming and J lost 8 bases; unmatched junction nucleotides: 10. The germline CDR1 and CDR2 sequences are SGHTA and FQGTGA. DNA for the CDR3: TGTGCCAGCAGGGTAGGCAGGGGGAGCGATGAGCAGTTCTTC. Translating it yields CASRVGRGSDEQFF.

The chain uses TRBV6-4 and TRBJ2-1; the D call may be TRBD1 or TRBD2 (5 bases each). Deletions cut 3 bases from V and 2 bases from J, with 11 bases between. The CDR3 spans 15 residues. Looked up from germline, CDR1 is MRHNA and CDR2 is SNTAGT. This chain's CDR3 is CASSEGDPTYNEQFF. CDR3 in DNA: TGTGCCAGCAGTGAGGGGGATCCTACCTACAATGAGCAGTTCTTC.

The chain's CDR3 is CAISESRDKGTEAFF. The CDR3, as DNA: TGTGCCATCAGTGAGTCGAGGGACAAGGGCACTGAAGCTTTCTTT. The chain uses TRBV10-3 and TRBJ1-1; D is perhaps TRBD1 (6 bases). Trimming removed 0 bases from V and 4 bases from J, with 12 bases in between. This CDR3 is 15 amino acids long. Germline CDR1 and CDR2: ENHRY and SYGVKD.

The gene calls are TRBV6-6 and TRBJ1-3, with 9 bases identical to TRBD1. The CDR3 has 15 residues. Germline V gene lookup returns CDR1 MNHNY and CDR2 SVGAGI (reference sequence). V shed 7 bases and J 2 bases; nucleotides not matched to a gene: 6. CDR3 DNA: TGTGCCAGCACAGACAGGGGGTCGGCTGGAAACACCATATATTTT. Residues: CASTDRGSAGNTIYF.

The chain combines TRBV5-5 with TRBJ1-2, with D possibly being TRBD1 (5 bases). Germline values: CDR1 SGHKS, CDR2 YYEKEE (reference sequence). The CDR3 runs 14 residues. Trimming stripped 4 bases from V and 1 base from J, with 11 bases between. The CDR3 nucleotides read TGTGCCAGCAGCCTCATTGACAGTAACTATGGCTACACCTTC. Its translation is CASSLIDSNYGYTF.

This clone occurred a few times. As the CDR3 is not closed by the conserved phenylalanine or tryptophan, this likely results from a read error. Other DNA sequences in the same sample also yield this CDR3. The V and J genes are TRBV30 and TRBJ2-7; D remains unclear. The CDR3 runs 12 residues. Germline-derived CDR1 and CDR2 are GTSNPN and SVGIG (reference sequence). The DNA of the CDR3 is TGTGCCTTCACCGCCGCCGGCTACGAACAGTACTCC. The encoded protein is CAFTAAGYEQYS.

This clone was found a few times. The rearrangement uses TRBV7-2 and TRBJ2-5; TRBD2 matches 9 bases. Germline lookup yields CDR1 SGHTA and CDR2 FQGNSA. The CDR3 runs to 14 residues. Unmatched junction bases numbered 12, after V lost 5 bases and J lost 11 bases. The CDR3 coding sequence is TGTGCCAGCAGCCAGGCGGGACTAGCAGTCGGGCAGTACTTC. This translates into CASSQAGLAVGQYF.

This clone showed up many times. The junction departs from the called germline gene at one end, perhaps through a read error. The chain combines TRBV7-7 with TRBJ2-5, with TRBD2 matching 8 bases. Germline V gene data show CDR1 as SSHAT and CDR2 as FNYEAQ (reference sequence). This CDR3 spans 14 amino acids. CDR3 region: CASSLIPAGDTQYF. Written as DNA, the CDR3 is TGTGCTAGCAGCTTAATTCCAGCGGGGGATACCCAGTACTTC.

V is TRBV19 and J is TRBJ1-2; D is possibly TRBD1 (6 bases). Trimming took off 4 bases at V and 4 bases at J, with 13 bases between the two ends. Germline V gives CDR1 LNHDA, CDR2 SQIVND (reference sequence). This CDR3 is 14 amino acids long. The CDR3 is CASSTGQPSYGYTF. DNA for the CDR3: TGTGCCAGTAGTACCGGACAGCCCTCCTATGGCTACACCTTC.

This clone appeared many times. An end of the junction does not agree with germline; a read error may underlie this. This chain uses TRBV7-7 with TRBJ2-5, with 8 positions matching TRBD2. Germline V lookup: CDR1 SSHAT, CDR2 FNYEAQ (reference sequence). This CDR3 spans 14 amino acids. CDR3 region: CASTPGGSGETQYF. The DNA for the CDR3 is TGTGCTAGCACCCCGGGGGGGAGTGGCGAGACCCAGTACTTC.

V is TRBV7-9 and J is TRBJ1-1; no definite D call. This CDR3 contains 11 residues. The V and J ends lost 7 bases and 2 bases respectively, with 5 bases between them. Germline-derived CDR1 and CDR2 are SEHNR and FQNEAQ (reference sequence). CDR3 region: CASTSNTEAFF. DNA of the CDR3: TGTGCCAGCACCTCAAACACTGAAGCTTTCTTT.

The genes are TRBV5-1 and TRBJ1-1; no firm D call. CDR3 length: 14 residues. Between the trimmed V and J ends, which lost 0 bases and 2 bases, there was a span of 8 bases. The germline V gene encodes CDR1 SGHRS and CDR2 YFSETQ. The CDR3 coding sequence is TGCGCCAGCAGCTTGGGGGGATTCAACACTGAAGCTTTCTTT. Its translation: CASSLGGFNTEAFF.

This sequence joins TRBV19 and TRBJ2-5; weak D call: TRBD1 (5 bases). The CDR3 runs to 13 residues. Trimming pared 3 bases from V and 4 bases from J, leaving 9 bases between. Germline values: CDR1 LNHDA, CDR2 SQIVND (reference sequence). CDR3 loop: CASSIGAVETQYF. CDR3 coding DNA: TGTGCCAGTAGTATTGGGGCGGTAGAGACCCAGTACTTC.

The chain employs TRBV19 and TRBJ2-7; 12 positions match TRBD2. Unmatched junction bases numbered 6, after V lost 6 bases and J lost 0 bases. The CDR3 is 16 residues long. Germline assignment: CDR1 LNHDA and CDR2 SQIVND (reference sequence). The CDR3 protein is CASSPATSGSSYEQYF. As DNA, the CDR3 is TGTGCCAGTAGCCCCGCGACTAGCGGGAGCTCCTACGAGCAGTACTTC.

This clone has more than one count but fewer than ten. The V and J genes are TRBV9 and TRBJ2-3; D is unresolved. The CDR3 has 16 residues. In germline, CDR1 is SGDLS, CDR2 YYNGEE. V was clipped by 2 bases and J by 1 base, with 14 bases between them. The chain's CDR3 is CASSVSDREGTDTQYF. The CDR3 nucleotides are TGTGCCAGCAGCGTTTCTGACCGTGAGGGCACAGATACGCAGTATTTT.

The chain uses TRBV7-2 and TRBJ1-2; TRBD1 is a possible D gene (6 bases). The V end lost 7 bases, the J end lost 0 bases, and 12 bases lay between the germline ends. The germline V gene has CDR1 SGHTA and CDR2 FQGNSA. This CDR3 has 14 residues. The DNA for the CDR3 is TGTGCCAGCACCCTCGGGGGGCCTAACTATGGCTACACCTTC. Its translation is CASTLGGPNYGYTF. Supplemented by reference TRBV7-2 and TRBJ1-2, the full variable domain reads GAGVSQSPSNKVTEKGKDVELRCDPISGHTALYWYRQSLGQGLEFLIYFQGNSAPDKSGLPSDRFSAERTGGSVSTLTIQRTQQEDSAVYLCASTLGGPNYGYTFGSGTRLTVV.

The chain carries TRBV21-1 and TRBJ2-3; the table assigns TRBD1, which was not confirmed against the DNA. TRBV21-1 is recorded as a pseudogene. There are 18 residues in the CDR3. The CDR3 loop is CASSICPGQPSRLDTQYF. The DNA of the CDR3 is TGTGCCAGCAGCATATGCCCGGGACAGCCATCCCGGTTGGATACGCAGTATTTT.

About this clone: This CDR3 is also generated by other DNA sequences in the sample. The V and J genes are TRBV6-5 and TRBJ2-1; TRBD2 aligns across 7 bases. Losses at the gene ends were 0 bases for V and 4 bases for J; bases not matched to a gene: 0. Germline V lookup: CDR1 MNHEY, CDR2 SVGAGI. The CDR3 contains 14 residues. The CDR3 DNA sequence: TGTGCCAGCAGTTACTCGGGGGGGTACAATGAGCAGTTCTTC. Residues: CASSYSGGYNEQFF.

The chain uses TRBV28 and TRBJ1-5, with TRBD1 identical over 7 bases. The germline V gene has CDR1 MDHEN and CDR2 SYDVKM. The V segment lost 4 bases and the J segment 5 bases; nucleotides outside the gene matches: 11. The CDR3 spans 16 residues. The chain's CDR3 is CASSWFRGKTDQPQHF. In DNA, the CDR3 is TGTGCCAGCAGTTGGTTCAGGGGGAAAACGGATCAGCCCCAGCATTTT. The variable domain in full, with the rest retrieved from reference TRBV28 and TRBJ1-5, is DVKVTQSSRYLVKRTGEKVFLECVQDMDHENMFWYRQDPGLGLRLIYFSYDVKMKEKGDIPEGYSVSREKKERFSLILESASTNQTSMYLCASSWFRGKTDQPQHFGDGTRLSIL.

The chain joins TRBV2 to TRBJ2-2; tentatively, D is TRBD2 (6 bases). The CDR3 runs to 14 residues. Germline CDR1 is SNHLY and CDR2 is FYNNEI. Trimming took off 4 bases at V and 4 bases at J, with 10 bases between the two ends. CDR3 region: CASSGTTITGELFF. In nucleotides, the CDR3 is TGTGCCAGCAGTGGGACTACCATCACCGGGGAGCTGTTTTTT. Looking up the rest from reference TRBV2 and TRBJ2-2 gives the full variable domain: EPEVTQTPSHQVTQMGQEVILRCVPISNHLYFYWYRQILGQKVEFLVSFYNNEISEKSEIFDDQFSVERPDGSNFTLKIRSTKLEDSAMYFCASSGTTITGELFFGEGSRLTVL.

The rearrangement uses TRBV29-1 and TRBJ2-1; D remains ambiguous. The ends were cut back, 1 base at V and 7 bases at J, with 8 bases in the middle. Germline V CDR1 and CDR2: SQVTM, ANQGSEA. This CDR3 spans 12 amino acids. CDR3 region: CSVEGSRNEQFF. The CDR3 nucleotides are TGCAGCGTTGAAGGGTCCCGGAATGAGCAGTTCTTC.

In regard to this clone: This probably arose from a read error, given a far larger clone one base away. Other nucleotide sequences from this sample produce the same CDR3. The chain couples TRBV7-9 to TRBJ2-1; D might be TRBD2 (6 bases). The CDR3 covers 16 residues. Germline CDR1 and CDR2: SEHNR and FQNEAQ (reference sequence). V was pared by 0 bases and J by 8 bases, with 17 bases between. CDR3 protein: CASSLATTGEVDEQFF. The CDR3 bases are TGTGCCAGCAGCTTAGCGACGACCGGGGAGGTCGATGAGCAGTTCTTC.

Details on this clone: A single base separates this from a much larger clone, so it may be a read error. Different DNA sequences within this sample yield the same CDR3. The chain uses TRBV30 and TRBJ1-1; D might be TRBD1 (6 bases). CDR3 length equals 17 residues. Germline V CDR1 and CDR2: GTSNPN, SVGIG (reference sequence). V was shortened by 2 bases and J by 5 bases, with 24 bases between the two germline ends. This CDR3 reads CAWSRFGGLQGNTEAFF. The CDR3 nucleotides read TGTGCCTGGAGTAGATTCGGTGGATTGCAGGGGAATACTGAAGCTTTCTTT.